The present T cell receptor beta chain was sequenced within a study of T cell clonality in common variable immunodeficiency (dated by TCRdb to the mid-2010s). Results and caveats for the whole study, not just this receptor: Correlations between repertoire features and clinical complications were limited by patient heterogeneity within the CVID cohort. Reportedly, TCRbeta sequences from CVID had fewer deletions and N-nucleotide insertions, and highly modified clones with 13 or more V deletions were absent from CVID. Even though DNA input was the same, control samples had an average of about 81,820 unique sequences each, compared with roughly 32,000 in CVID samples. TCRbeta clonality was higher in CVID subjects than in healthy controls (t-test p = 0.018), and the increase was most characteristic of about a third of subjects. The authors noted that sequencing repertoires of T cell subpopulations would be needed to clarify what caused the increased clonality in CVID. Fewer TCRbeta clones were shared among CVID subjects than among healthy controls (p < 0.0001).

Standard criteria were used to diagnose CVID, namely serum IgG, IgA and/or IgM reduced below the normal range together with specific antibody deficiency. The CVID group comprised 40 to 50 subjects, 15 female and approximately 29 male, aged about 8 to 64 years with a mean age of about 40. Predominantly Caucasian heritage was noted among both the CVID patients and the healthy controls. All CVID subjects had received replacement immunoglobulin therapy for at least one year at the time of study participation. No CVID subject was ill or taking immunomodulatory or immunosuppressive medication when blood was collected. Heparinized peripheral whole blood samples of 5 to 8 ml were collected from each donor. Genomic DNA from adults with common variable immune deficiency (CVID) and from healthy adult controls was the source for sequencing TCRbeta CDR3 repertoires. Diluted blood was density-centrifuged over Hypaque 1077 or Ficoll-Paque to isolate peripheral blood mononuclear cells. Genomic DNA was obtained from unsorted mononuclear cells using either Qiagen column purification or a centrifugation-based method.

Equivalent amounts of genomic DNA from CVID and control samples were used as sequencing input. For every sample, a 60 bp segment covering the rearranged TCRbeta CDR3 region was amplified and then sequenced. TCRbeta amplification used the immunoSEQ assay, a bias-corrected multiplex PCR with high-throughput sequencing. On the study's bioinformatics: Every unique nucleotide sequence was considered a clone and was annotated with V, D and J genes, copy number and frequency. Sequences were labeled productive if in frame, and non-productive if out of frame or containing stop codons. As previously described, Shannon's entropy was used to calculate clonality. The predicted amino acid sequences of productive clones were used to derive mean CDR3 Kyte-Doolittle hydropathy. Scaled V gene usage was hierarchically clustered using Manhattan distance and complete linkage with the R hclust function. Sharing of clones by CDR3 amino acid sequence was evaluated by resampling 12 repertoires per group over 100 rounds. The repertoires were searched for fewer than 75 published EBV-specific TCRbeta sequences and about 240 published CMV-specific TCRbeta sequences. Two CVID samples that yielded fewer than 10,000 sequences were excluded from the analysis, so around 38 CVID repertoires were retained. TCRdb's version of the immuneACCESS table is confined to in-frame rearrangements and falls short of the full clone set. An unresolved V gene accounts for under half of the shortfall where checked; the remainder is of unknown origin. D and trimming were read from the DNA, whereas the V and J calls and clone size are those reported in that table. This sample is represented by about 20,000 clones, with no singletons among them. Together, the top ten hold under 3% of the sample.

The CDR3 has 14 amino acids, counting the end cysteine and phenylalanine. Only the CDR3 bases that were read are kept: 33 of them, in frame from base 1. CDR1 MNHEY and CDR2 SVGEGT are derived from the germline V gene. V loses 0 bases of germline sequence and J loses 6 bases, and the interval between the two ends is 8 bases. About this clone: This receptor's antigen is unknown. The read falls 3 residues short of the CDR3 end, and the missing part is taken from the germline J gene.

The receptor was derived from a human donor with common variable immunodeficiency. The chain employs TRBV6-2 or TRBV6-3 and TRBJ2-2; the D region possibly corresponds to TRBD2 (5 bases align). The source material was peripheral blood mononuclear cells. CDR3 DNA (partial): TGTGCCAGCAGTTACTCCCCCGGGGCCGGGGAG. Its protein product is CASSYSPGAGE. The complete CDR3 protein is CASSYSPGAGELFF.